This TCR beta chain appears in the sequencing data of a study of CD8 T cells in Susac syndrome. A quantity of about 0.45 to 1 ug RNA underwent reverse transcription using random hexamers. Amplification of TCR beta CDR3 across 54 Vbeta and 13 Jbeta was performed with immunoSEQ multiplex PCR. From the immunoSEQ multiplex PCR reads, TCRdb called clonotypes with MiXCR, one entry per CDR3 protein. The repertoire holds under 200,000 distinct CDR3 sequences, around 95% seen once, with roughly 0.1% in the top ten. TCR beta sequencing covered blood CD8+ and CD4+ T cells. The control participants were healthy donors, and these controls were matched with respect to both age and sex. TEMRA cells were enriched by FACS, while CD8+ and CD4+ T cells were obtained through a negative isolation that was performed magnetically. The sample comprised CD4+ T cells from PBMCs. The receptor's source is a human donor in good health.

In DNA form, the CDR3 reads TGTGCCAGCAGTTTTTACAGAGATAGCAATCAGCCCCAGCATTTT. Amino acid sequence: CASSFYRDSNQPQHF. This rearrangement joins TRBV12-3 or TRBV12-4 to TRBJ1-5; D unresolved. The CDR3 has 15 amino acids. V was trimmed by 3 bases and J by 0 bases, leaving 9 bases between them.